The 7 T cell receptor beta chains given below trace back to one sample, sequenced in a study of Graves' ophthalmopathy and Graves' hyperthyroidism. For repertoire sequencing, the TCR beta CDR3 regions were amplified from RNA transcripts. The library came from an HTBI-primed first-round RT-PCR and a second-round multiplex PCR. Each CDR3 protein is one row after TCRdb ran MiXCR on the multiplex PCR reads. The sample includes 300,000 or so distinct CDR3 sequences, about a sixth of them seen just once. The specimen sequenced was peripheral blood. The receptors were gathered from an adult man with Graves' ophthalmopathy.

This clonotype came up many times. This chain uses TRBV7-9 with TRBJ2-7, with D perhaps TRBD2 (6 bases). The CDR3 length is 15 residues. CDR1 is SEHNR, CDR2 FQNEAQ, per germline (reference sequence). V dropped 4 bases and J dropped 2 bases, with 15 bases sitting between them. The CDR3: CASSYLSGETYEQYF. The CDR3 region has the DNA TGTGCCAGCAGCTACCTCTCGGGGGAGACCTACGAGCAGTACTTC.

This clonotype came up many times. The V and J genes are TRBV5-1 and TRBJ1-2; D ambiguous. This CDR3 is 14 amino acids long. V was clipped by 4 bases and J by 0 bases, with 10 bases between them. Germline-derived CDR1 and CDR2 are SGHRS and YFSETQ. The CDR3 nucleotides are TGCGCCAGCAGCGCGGAGGCCACTAACTATGGCTACACCTTC. Translation: CASSAEATNYGYTF.

This clonotype was detected many times. This chain links TRBV29-1 with TRBJ1-1; no definite D call. V gave up 6 bases and J gave up 1 base, with 6 bases separating them. This CDR3 is 11 amino acids long. Germline V gives CDR1 SQVTM, CDR2 ANQGSEA. This CDR3 is CSVYRNTEAFF. The CDR3 nucleotides read TGCAGCGTCTATAGGAACACTGAAGCTTTCTTT.

Many counts were recorded for this clonotype. CDR3 region: CASSISLKKPNTEAFF. CDR3 DNA: TGTGCCAGTAGTATAAGTTTGAAAAAACCGAACACTGAAGCTTTCTTT. V is TRBV19 and J is TRBJ1-1; D gene uncertain. The germline gives CDR1 LNHDA, CDR2 SQIVND (reference sequence). The CDR3 is 16 residues long. V was pared by 2 bases and J by 1 base, with 14 bases between. The full variable domain, in which reference TRBV19 and TRBJ1-1 provide the parts outside the CDR3, is DGGITQSPKYLFRKEGQNVTLSCEQNLNHDAMYWYRQDPGQGLRLIYYSQIVNDFQKGDIAEGYSVSREKKESFPLTVTSAQKNPTAFYLCASSISLKKPNTEAFFGQGTRLTVV.

This clonotype was detected ten times or more. Its ends do not fully match the called genes, so a read error is possible. This sequence joins TRBV20-1 and TRBJ2-2; D may correspond to TRBD1 or TRBD2 (5 bases each). There are 13 residues in the CDR3. Germline V gene sequence: CDR1 DFQATT, CDR2 SNEGSKA (reference sequence). CDR3 in amino acids: CSARGENTGELFF. CDR3 in DNA: TGCAGTGCGAGAGGGGAGAACACCGGGGAGCTGTTTTTT.

This clonotype was seen many times. The chain couples TRBV3-1 to TRBJ2-2, with 10 bases that match TRBD2. Germline V gives CDR1 LGHDT, CDR2 YNNKEL (reference sequence). J lost 5 bases, V lost 0 bases, and 3 bases had no gene match. CDR3 length equals 16 residues. Written as DNA, the CDR3 is TGTGCCAGCAGCCAAGACCTAGCGGGAGCAACCGGGGAGCTGTTTTTT. It is translated as CASSQDLAGATGELFF.

This clonotype was found many times. CDR3 DNA: TGCGCCAGCAGCTTGGCGGGGAACCAAGAGACCCAGTACTTC. This translates into CASSLAGNQETQYF. V is TRBV5-1 and J is TRBJ2-5; weak D call: TRBD2 (5 bases). Germline V gene data show CDR1 as SGHRS and CDR2 as YFSETQ. CDR3 length equals 14 residues. Trimming shortened V by 0 bases and J by 0 bases, and 6 bases separated the two germline ends.